The 18 T cell receptor beta chains below come from one sample, sequenced in a study of T cells in women clearing cervical HPV infection (dated by TCRdb to the late 2010s). The library was produced with the immunoSEQ multiplex PCR assay. The table comes from immuneACCESS by way of TCRdb, which keeps in-frame sequences with V and J called. Part of the clones is missing from these tables; in studies checked, under half for an unresolved V gene and the rest for unknown reasons. This sample's records show tens of thousands of clones. The top ten clonotypes cover 6.8% of the sample. The sample consisted of blood buffy coat. Source of these receptors: a woman between 18 and 70 years old with a cervical HPV16 infection that either progressed to CIN3+ or cleared (not recorded which).

As concerns this clone: The observed sequence ends 3 residues before the CDR3 terminus, with the missing tail filled in from the germline J gene. V and J are TRBV2 and TRBJ1-2, with D possibly being TRBD1 (6 bases). Germline assignment: CDR1 SNHLY and CDR2 FYNNEI. Trimming stripped 6 bases from V and 4 bases from J, with 18 bases between. The CDR3 sequence is 15 residues long. The CDR3 loop reads CASSHPRQVPYGYTF. CDR3 DNA (partial): TGTGCCAGCAGCCATCCTCGACAGGTCCCCTATGGC. The variable domain in full, with the rest retrieved from reference TRBV2 and TRBJ1-2, is EPEVTQTPSHQVTQMGQEVILRCVPISNHLYFYWYRQILGQKVEFLVSFYNNEISEKSEIFDDQFSVERPDGSNFTLKIRSTKLEDSAMYFCASSHPRQVPYGYTFGSGTRLTVV.

The part of the CDR3 DNA that was read is TGCAGTGCTAGATACCAGACTAACACTGAA. Translating gives CSARYQTNTE. The complete CDR3 sequence is CSARYQTNTEAFF. The chain uses TRBV20-1 and TRBJ1-1; no reliable D call. The read terminates 3 residues ahead of where the CDR3 ends, so the germline J gene completes it. In germline, CDR1 is DFQATT, CDR2 SNEGSKA (reference sequence). The V end was cut by 2 bases, the J end by 2 bases, with 9 bases between. The CDR3 totals 13 residues.

This CDR3 is CASSDGASGEGELFF. CDR3 DNA, as far as it was read: TGTGCCAGCAGCGACGGCGCTAGCGGCGAGGGGGAG. The chain has TRBV7-9 and TRBJ2-2; 7 bases are a match to TRBD2. The read ends 3 residues early relative to the CDR3; the germline J gene fills the gap. This CDR3 contains 15 residues. V was clipped by 5 bases and J by 8 bases; unmatched bases: 11. Germline V lookup: CDR1 SEHNR, CDR2 FQNEAQ (reference sequence).

A note on this clone: Read sequence stops 3 residues before the CDR3 end, and the germline J gene provides the missing end. The chain recombines TRBV2 with TRBJ2-7, with TRBD1 identical over 8 bases. CDR3 length: 14 residues. V trimming: 6 bases; J trimming: 5 bases; junction bases outside the gene matches: 9. Germline V gene data show CDR1 as SNHLY and CDR2 as FYNNEI. CDR3 sequence: CASSTGTGANEQYF. The CDR3 bases that were read are TGTGCCAGCAGCACCGGGACAGGTGCTAACGAG.

On this clone: The read terminates 3 residues before the CDR3 end, so the remaining end is supplied by the germline J gene. The chain uses TRBV6-1 and TRBJ2-3; D is uncertain. CDR3 length: 14 residues. Germline V gives CDR1 MNHNS, CDR2 SASEGT. Trimming shortened V by 3 bases and J by 0 bases, and 7 bases separated the two germline ends. The CDR3 bases that were read are TGTGCCAGCAGTGACAGATCTAGCACAGATACG. This sequence encodes CASSDRSSTDT. The entire CDR3 sequence reads CASSDRSSTDTQYF.

Concerning this clone: The read stops 3 residues short of the end of the CDR3; the missing end is completed from the germline J gene. This chain uses TRBV12-3 or TRBV12-4 with TRBJ2-7, with 12 bases aligning to TRBD2. The CDR3 covers 15 residues. The V segment lost 3 bases and the J segment 4 bases; nucleotides outside the gene matches: 4. The CDR3 reads CASSFSTSGGYEQYF. The CDR3 bases that were read are TGTGCCAGCAGTTTTTCGACTAGCGGGGGTTACGAG.

The CDR3 DNA, read in part, is TGTGCCAGCATACAGGGATCGGCTGGGGCCAACGTC. Amino acids: CASIQGSAGANV. The entire CDR3 protein reads CASIQGSAGANVLTF. The rearrangement uses TRBV2 and TRBJ2-6, with a weak D call TRBD1 (6 bases). The read comes to an end 3 residues before the CDR3 does, leaving the germline J gene to fill in the end. V gave up 7 bases and J gave up 2 bases, with 12 bases separating them. The CDR3 extends over 15 amino acids. CDR1 SNHLY and CDR2 FYNNEI come from the germline V gene. The complete variable domain, with remaining parts taken from reference TRBV2 and TRBJ2-6, reads EPEVTQTPSHQVTQMGQEVILRCVPISNHLYFYWYRQILGQKVEFLVSFYNNEISEKSEIFDDQFSVERPDGSNFTLKIRSTKLEDSAMYFCASIQGSAGANVLTFGAGSRLTVL.

As for this clone: The read comes to an end 3 residues before the CDR3 does, leaving the germline J gene to fill in the end. V and J are TRBV10-3 and TRBJ1-6; D gene unclear. V shed 5 bases and J shed 8 bases, with 16 bases lying between them. Germline loops: CDR1 ENHRY, CDR2 SYGVKD. The CDR3 covers 15 residues. The sequenced part of the CDR3 DNA is TGTGCCATCAGTAACCGGGGTCAGGCGGATTCACCC. Translated: CAISNRGQADSP. The entire CDR3 reads CAISNRGQADSPLHF.

About this clone: Read sequence stops 3 residues before the CDR3 end, and the germline J gene provides the missing end. J is TRBJ1-1 and V is TRBV11-1; the D is unclear. V dropped 5 bases and J dropped 7 bases, with 14 bases sitting between them. The length of the CDR3 is 13 residues. Germline lookup yields CDR1 SGHAT and CDR2 FQDESV (reference sequence). The covered CDR3 bases are TGTGCCAGCAGCCTAAGCGTCCGAAGTGAA. Its translation is CASSLSVRSE. From start to end, the CDR3 is CASSLSVRSEAFF.

To note about this clone: The sequence runs out 3 residues before the end of the CDR3; the remainder is reconstructed from the germline J gene. The genes are TRBV9 and TRBJ2-2, with 7 bases lining up with TRBD2. The CDR3 consists of 15 residues. Germline V gene lookup returns CDR1 SGDLS and CDR2 YYNGEE. J was trimmed by 4 bases and V by 2 bases; bases with no gene match: 5. The part of the CDR3 DNA that was read is TGTGCCAGCAGCGTGGTTGGCGGGAGCACCGGGGAG. It is translated as CASSVVGGSTGE. In full, the CDR3 is CASSVVGGSTGELFF. The variable domain in full, completed from reference TRBV9 and TRBJ2-2, reads DSGVTQTPKHLITATGQRVTLRCSPRSGDLSVYWYQQSLDQGLQFLIQYYNGEERAKGNILERFSAQQFPDLHSELNLSSLELGDSALYFCASSVVGGSTGELFFGEGSRLTVL.

Details on this clone: The missing CDR3 end, 3 residues past where the read stops, is filled in from the germline J gene. The chain employs TRBV7-2 and TRBJ2-1, with D uncertain. V was shortened by 4 bases and J by 1 base, with 11 bases between the two germline ends. This CDR3 region has 15 residues. Germline V gene sequence: CDR1 SGHTA, CDR2 FQGNSA. The CDR3 bases that were read are TGTGCCAGCAGCTCAACACAGATGTCCTACAATGAG. Translated, it gives CASSSTQMSYNE. The complete CDR3 sequence is CASSSTQMSYNEQFF.

Comment on this clone: The read terminates 3 residues before the CDR3 end, so the remaining end is supplied by the germline J gene. The genes are TRBV6-7 and TRBJ2-2, with D uncertain. TRBV6-7 falls under the ORF class, with uncertain function. Deletions cut 2 bases from V and 2 bases from J, with 6 bases between. CDR3 length: 14 amino acids. The covered CDR3 bases are TGTGCCAGCAGTTACGAGCCCAACACCGGGGAG. It is translated as CASSYEPNTGE. The full CDR3 reads CASSYEPNTGELFF.

CDR3 DNA (partial): TGTGCCAGCAGTGGGGACAGGGGTCACAATGAG. Residues: CASSGDRGHNE. The full CDR3 sequence reads CASSGDRGHNEQFF. The J gene is TRBJ2-1, the V gene TRBV6-1; 10 bases line up with TRBD1. The observed sequence ends 3 residues before the CDR3 terminus, with the missing tail filled in from the germline J gene. Per the germline V gene, CDR1 is MNHNS and CDR2 is SASEGT. V lost 4 bases and J lost 5; bases outside the gene matches: 2. The CDR3 has 14 amino acids.

On this clone: The DNA ends 3 residues before the CDR3 does, and the rest of the CDR3 is filled in from the germline J gene. This chain links TRBV30 with TRBJ2-1, with 9 bases fitting TRBD2. V gave up 0 bases and J gave up 4 bases; unmatched junction bases: 4. This CDR3 contains 15 residues. The germline CDR1 and CDR2 sequences are GTSNPN and SVGIG (reference sequence). The CDR3 bases that were read are TGTGCCTGGAGTGTACAGACTAGCGGATACAATGAG. It codes for CAWSVQTSGYNE. The whole CDR3 is CAWSVQTSGYNEQFF.

Comments on this clone: The CDR3 goes on 3 residues after the read ends, and that part is filled in from the germline J gene. In the same sample, other DNA sequences code for this CDR3. This rearrangement joins TRBV6-7 to TRBJ1-2, with 7 nucleotides matching TRBD1. TRBV6-7 is designated an ORF whose function remains uncertain. CDR3 length equals 14 residues. The covered CDR3 bases are TGTGCCAGCAGTTACCCCCAGGGGGACTGTGGA. Protein sequence: CASSYPQGDCG. The full-length CDR3 reads as CASSYPQGDCGYTF.

Remarks on this clone: The missing CDR3 end, 3 residues past where the read stops, is filled in from the germline J gene. The J gene is TRBJ1-1, the V gene TRBV6-1; a possible D gene is TRBD1 (5 bases). The germline V gene has CDR1 MNHNS and CDR2 SASEGT. The germline V and J ends were trimmed by 0 bases and 7 bases, with 12 bases remaining between them. This CDR3 has 14 amino acids. This CDR3 is CASSEAGGVGEAFF. The DNA read from the CDR3 is TGTGCCAGCAGTGAAGCCGGAGGGGTAGGTGAA.

On this clone: The DNA ends 3 residues before the CDR3 does, and the rest of the CDR3 is filled in from the germline J gene. This sequence joins TRBV24-1 and TRBJ2-2; TRBD1 agrees at 7 bases. Per the germline V gene, CDR1 is KGHDR and CDR2 is SFDVKD. The trim removed 3 bases at V and 6 bases at J, leaving 9 bases unmatched. The CDR3 runs 16 residues. The covered CDR3 bases are TGTGCCACCAGTGATCCGACAGGGAATGTTGCCGGGGAG. Amino acids: CATSDPTGNVAGE. The complete CDR3 reads CATSDPTGNVAGELFF.

On this clone itself: The DNA ends 3 residues before the CDR3 does, and the rest of the CDR3 is filled in from the germline J gene. The chain combines TRBV30 with TRBJ2-2; 7 bases are a match to TRBD1. The CDR3 runs 14 residues. Germline V gene data show CDR1 as GTSNPN and CDR2 as SVGIG (reference sequence). The sequenced part of the CDR3 DNA is TGTGCCTGGAGTGCCGGGACAGACAATTCACCG. Its translation is CAWSAGTDNSP. The whole CDR3 is CAWSAGTDNSPLFF.